Reported below is one T cell receptor (beta chain). What it binds is not known. This entry belongs to a study of cytomegalovirus exposure and HLA in healthy donors. Study as a whole: For the 300 to 450 genotyped donors, 81% fell within the Caucasian-associated ancestry cluster. General study results and limits: A cluster of highly shared sequence variants was likely a sequencing artifact. Confirmation was obtained in vitro that a few CMV-associated chains are specific for CMV antigens. In an earlier analysis, about 90% or about 30%: the productive usage of most TCR beta V segments.

Looked up from germline, CDR1 is SGHAT and CDR2 is FQNNGV. V dropped 5 bases and J dropped 5; count of bases not matched to a gene: 10. The length of the CDR3 is 16 residues. The PCR had 60 Vbeta and 13 Jbeta primers. Produced via immunoSEQ multiplex PCR; TCRdb's table is partial and in-frame only. Among over 100,000 clones listed, around 80% were seen once. This TCR came from a man aged 25-45 years in good health and CMV-seropositive. The specimen sequenced was PBMCs. This chain uses TRBV11-2 with TRBJ1-1; 11 nucleotides match TRBD1. The CDR3 sequence is CASSPRWDRGGTEAFF. CDR3 bases: TGTGCCAGCAGCCCCAGATGGGACAGGGGGGGAACTGAAGCTTTCTTT. Full variable domain (outside the CDR3, taken from reference TRBV11-2 and TRBJ1-1): EAGVAQSPRYKIIEKRQSVAFWCNPISGHATLYWYQQILGQGPKLLIQFQNNGVVDDSQLPKDRFSAERLKGVDSTLKIQPAKLEDSAVYLCASSPRWDRGGTEAFFGQGTRLTVV.